This T cell receptor (beta chain) appears in the sequencing data of a study of cytomegalovirus exposure and HLA in healthy donors (TCRdb year 2017). Describing the broader study: In an earlier analysis of several hundred of the donors, 276 Gb of sequence data and just under 120 million unique TCR beta sequences from 150 million to 200 million T cells were reported. About 310 gigabases of sequencing data and tens of millions of unique TCR sequences were included in an early release covering about 620 HLA-typed donors. The genetic ancestry cluster associated with self-reported Caucasian donors included about four fifths of the approximately 430 genotyped donors. The study was designed to test whether signatures of past pathogen exposure could be identified by cataloging public T cell receptors. The T cell repertoires of 666 subjects were profiled by immunosequencing and related to cytomegalovirus serostatus. Besides the first cohort of approximately 670 subjects, a separate validation cohort made up of 95 to 150 different subjects was used. To predict cytomegalovirus infection status, the study brought together high-throughput TCR immunosequencing, statistical association of individual TCRs with disease status, and machine learning. A later analysis re-analyzed previously published TCR beta repertoires from 500 to 700 donors and added high-resolution HLA genotyping to study TCR occurrence patterns. The later analysis used no new phenotypic data to find candidate immune exposures, relying instead on TCR beta sequences and their occurrence across donors. An earlier analysis of around 640 of the donors used high-throughput TCR beta sequencing to judge whether each TCR beta V gene segment behaved as functional or pseudogenic. Donor age, sex, ethnicity and CMV serostatus were collected together with the repertoire data. Genome-wide SNP genotypes for about 60% of the 666 donors were used in a later genetic analysis, which treated that subset as a discovery cohort. All discovery cohort repertoires had been generated on a single sequencing platform. Both class I and class II loci were covered by HLA typing, at four-digit resolution. Typing coverage varied by locus: about 629-640 donors for A, B, C, DRB1 and DQB1; under 550 for DQA1; more than 600 for DPA1; 450 to 480 for DPB1. Because of strong linkage in the cohort, roughly 5 DR-DQ haplotypes were treated as single units for association and clustering. Among roughly 400 genotyped donors of the cohort, an average of about 240,000 unique TCR beta nucleotide sequences were sequenced per donor, around 18% of them non-productive. Study-level results and caveats: In this cohort, only TCR beta chains were sequenced, and detectable features were limited by the absence of alpha or paired-chain data. The earlier analysis of 587 of the donors excluded 15 to 20 rarely observed V segments, including chromosome 9 orphons, because counts were too low. The 87-base-pair reads could not distinguish some IMGT-functional V segments, including TRBV6-2 and TRBV6-3, so those segments were excluded. When HLA alleles, especially DR and DQ, strongly co-occurred, TCR associations were difficult to assign to individual alleles. Across donors, most TCR sequences were observed very rarely, whereas some public TCRs were present in many individuals. According to a later analysis, TCR association rates differed among HLA loci, with DRB1 alleles showing the most associated TCRs and HLA-C alleles showing the fewest. V-gene and J-gene trimming of TCR beta chains was associated with a missense DCLRE1C variant in a later genetic analysis, and the association was replicated in an independent cohort. In an earlier analysis of about 540 of the donors, most TCR beta V segments were observed in productive rearrangements about 90% or about 30% of the time, broadly matching IMGT annotations. Correlated functional status among segregating V segments might be attributable to linkage disequilibrium, but an unknown experimental factor could not be ruled out. The study listed 150 to 200 TCR beta chains as associated with cytomegalovirus. The sequencing pipeline was judged likely to have produced a cluster of highly shared sequence variants as a technical artifact. In a later analysis, 15,000 to 20,000 TCR beta sequences were associated with specific HLA alleles at a false discovery rate of 0.05. Because some donors lacked HLA typing at each locus, the association tests relied only on the typed subset. In vitro tests confirmed that a few of the cytomegalovirus-associated TCR beta chains recognize cytomegalovirus antigens. A further reported finding was that TCR beta sequences accurately predicted the HLA-A and HLA-B alleles for most subjects in the first cohort. A later analysis reported that several top co-occurrence clusters appeared linked to parvovirus B19, influenza, CMV and Epstein-Barr virus. Cytomegalovirus status was reported to be diagnosed by the classifier with high specificity and sensitivity in both the original and validation cohorts. A later genetic analysis reported fewer N-insertions in productive TCRs among donors in an Asian-associated ancestry cluster than the approximately 700-donor mean. According to the authors, the approach could potentially be generalized to other disease states and immunological phenotypes. Presence/absence analyses assumed roughly uniform sequencing depth across donors, an assumption that may not hold. In a later analysis, most CMV-associated TCR beta chains were found to appear HLA-restricted, with HLA associations seemingly driven largely by CMV exposure. CMV serostatus was the only immune exposure information available for the cohort. Compared with equally common non-associated chains, HLA-associated TCR beta chains in a later analysis were more clonally expanded and had lower generation probabilities.

The cohort consisted of hundreds of healthy bone marrow donors. At the time of sampling, every cohort member was nominally healthy, though immune exposures that went unrecorded were likely present. The donor was CMV seropositive and belonged to the group of around 300 seropositive cohort members. Every donor gave a peripheral blood sample, and the peripheral blood mononuclear cells from that sample were used for TCR beta sequencing. The Qiagen DNeasy Blood Extraction Kit was used to extract genomic DNA from the blood cell samples. Trimming accounts for 5 bases at V and 4 bases at J, while the number of junction bases matched to no gene is 9. The CDR3 runs 15 residues from the cysteine to the phenylalanine. The entry retains the CDR3 DNA only, 45 bases that are in frame from base 1. According to the germline V gene, CDR1 reads SGHRS and CDR2 reads YFSETQ. As regards this clone: There is no known antigen for this receptor. No base qualities exist here, and no much larger clone lies one base off it.

The library relied on the immunoSEQ multiplex PCR assay. A mixture of 60 forward primers for TCR Vbeta segments and 13 reverse primers for TCR Jbeta segments was used in the multiplex PCR. Amplification of the CDR3 region of rearranged TCR beta genes was performed with a multiplex PCR assay on genomic DNA. The amplified TCR beta libraries were sequenced on the Illumina HiSeq System as 87-base-pair reads. On the authors' methods: Across the roughly 700 repertoires, a later analysis counted tens of millions of unique TCR beta chains, about 10 million of which were shared by at least two donors. To remove PCR and sequencing errors, raw reads were error-corrected and collapsed into unique sequences using a nearest-neighbor algorithm that merged closely related sequences. CDR3 sequences were aligned to IMGT reference sequences to assign V, D and J gene segments. For a sequence to be retained, at least a six-nucleotide match to both a V gene segment and a J gene segment was required. A rearrangement counted as productive if the CDR3 had no stop codons and remained in frame with V and J, and every other rearrangement counted as non-productive. CDR3 was defined by IMGT convention, running from the second conserved V-encoded cysteine to the conserved J-encoded phenylalanine. In an earlier analysis of around 600 of the donors, sequences lacking an unambiguous match to a single V gene segment were excluded. An earlier analysis of 550 to 650 of the donors classified V segments as functional when productive rearrangements were above 56.7% and as segregating when the standard deviation between donors was above 5%. A statistical classification framework was developed to diagnose cytomegalovirus status using the catalog of TCR beta chain sequences. In a later analysis, TCR nucleotide sequences were compared against IMGT/GENE-DB human TR gene sequences so that V and J genes could be assigned. In a later analysis, CDR3 sequences and most-parsimonious VDJ recombination scenarios were assigned using the TCRdist pipeline. In a later analysis, each TCR beta chain was defined by its CDR3 amino acid sequence together with its V-gene family, and reads without a unique V-gene family were excluded. As a way to deal with suspected cross-contamination and a sequencing artifact, a later analysis dropped 500 to 700 nucleotide sequences that were highly shared and had low generation probability. In a later analysis, a clonal expansion index was calculated for each public chain from normalized within-repertoire ranks of inferred template counts. In a later analysis, generation probabilities were computed with a VDJ recombination model fitted to out-of-frame rearrangements, and the resulting probabilities were checked against IGoR. In a later analysis, TCR-TCR, TCR-HLA and TCR-CMV co-occurrence was scored with hypergeometric tests, and a repertoire-size bias correction was applied to TCR pairs. In a later analysis, false discovery rates were estimated by permuting HLA or CMV assignments 20 times. In a later analysis, co-occurring TCRs were grouped with DBSCAN, and TCRdist sequence similarity was added when clustering was performed within HLA-allele-positive subsets. For co-occurrence clustering, repertoires with fewer than 30,000 or more than 120,000 public chains were excluded, along with roughly 5 repertoires with anomalous nucleotide sharing. This is the immuneACCESS table as TCRdb keeps it, with only in-frame sequences that have V and J called. A part of the clones is gone; compared with another copy, unresolved V genes explain less than half, and the rest is unexplained. V, J and clone size are those of that table, while D and trimming were read from the DNA. The sample yields about 99,000 clones; approximately 81% were counted once. The ten top clones hold 2.5% to 3.5% of the sample.

The chain couples TRBV5-1 to TRBJ2-1; 7 middle bases align to TRBD1. Sequencing was done on a sample of PBMCs. The receptor comes from a male donor in good health and CMV-seropositive. The base sequence is TGCGCCAGCAGTCAAGACAGGGCCCTATACAATGAGCAGTTCTTC. It translates as CASSQDRALYNEQFF.